These 27 T cell receptor beta chains share one sample of origin, sequenced in a study of graft-versus-host responses after intestinal transplantation. Sequencing used immunoSEQ multiplex PCR; TCRdb keeps in-frame clones, though not all of them. The data contain some 110,000 clones, 90% of them singletons. These receptors lack a known antigen. The sample here was unstimulated CD4+ T cells sorted from spleen or lymph node cells, taken before intestinal transplant. These receptors were obtained from a human donor who received an intestinal transplant.

This rearrangement joins TRBV5-5 to TRBJ2-7, with 7 bases lining up with TRBD1. V was pared by 3 bases and J by 3 bases, with 6 bases of the junction left unmatched. Per the germline V gene, CDR1 is SGHKS and CDR2 is YYEKEE (reference sequence). This CDR3 has 14 amino acids. CDR3 residues: CASSSTGSSYEQYF. In nucleotides, the CDR3 is TGTGCCAGCAGCTCGACAGGGTCGAGCTACGAGCAGTACTTC.

The V gene is TRBV29-1, the J gene TRBJ1-1; 8 bases are a match to TRBD1. This CDR3 region has 13 residues. V trimming: 3 bases; J trimming: 7 bases; junction bases outside the gene matches: 7. The germline V gene has CDR1 SQVTM and CDR2 ANQGSEA. CDR3 region: CSVDQGQGGEAFF. CDR3 sequence (DNA): TGCAGCGTTGATCAAGGACAGGGCGGTGAAGCTTTCTTT.

The chain is built from TRBV20-1 and TRBJ2-5, with a tentative D call TRBD1 (6 bases). This CDR3 is 11 amino acids long. CDR1 and CDR2 from the germline V gene are DFQATT and SNEGSKA (reference sequence). CDR3: CALGAGETQYF. The CDR3 DNA sequence: TGCGCCCTGGGGGCAGGGGAGACCCAGTACTTC.

The DNA of the CDR3 is TGTGCCAGCAGCTTAGGTTCCCCACTCGAGCAGTACTTC. This gives the protein CASSLGSPLEQYF. The chain recombines TRBV7-2 with TRBJ2-7; D remains unclear. The CDR3 sequence is 13 residues long. Germline V lookup: CDR1 SGHTA, CDR2 FQGNSA. V lost 1 base, J lost 6 bases, and 10 bases lay in between.

This rearrangement joins TRBV7-2 to TRBJ2-7, with TRBD1 matching 8 bases. CDR1 is SGHTA and CDR2 is FQGNSA in the germline V gene. V gave up 1 base and J gave up 7 bases; unmatched junction bases: 6. The CDR3 is 14 amino acids. The CDR3 here is CASSLVQGAGEQYF. CDR3 sequence (DNA): TGTGCCAGCAGCTTAGTTCAGGGGGCCGGAGAGCAGTACTTC.

The chain is built from TRBV21-1 and TRBJ2-7; the listed D gene, TRBD2, was not tested against the DNA. TRBV21-1 is annotated as a pseudogene. The CDR3 is made up of 17 amino acids. CDR3 amino acids: CASSKRRDCGISYEQYF. The CDR3, as DNA: TGTGCCAGCAGCAAAAGGAGGGACTGTGGCATCTCCTACGAGCAGTACTTC.

V is TRBV19 and J is TRBJ1-2; 7 positions agree with TRBD1. CDR1 and CDR2 from the germline V gene are LNHDA and SQIVND (reference sequence). V lost 2 bases to trimming and J lost 6 bases; unmatched junction nucleotides: 6. The CDR3 sequence is 14 residues long. In nucleotides, the CDR3 is TGTGCCAGTAGTATAACGGGACAGAGAAATGGCTACACCTTC. Translated, it gives CASSITGQRNGYTF.

The V gene is TRBV4-3, the J gene TRBJ2-7, with a tentative D call TRBD1 (5 bases). V was trimmed by 0 bases and J by 5 bases, leaving 11 bases between them. Germline CDR1 reads LGHNA; CDR2 reads YSLEER. This CDR3 has 14 residues. The CDR3 bases are TGCGCCAGCAGCCAAGAAACAGGTATGGACGAGCAGTACTTC. Its translation: CASSQETGMDEQYF.

The rearrangement links TRBV7-6 to TRBJ2-5; 16 bases map to TRBD2. There are 15 residues in the CDR3. The junction had 4 bases not matched to a gene; V was cut back by 5 bases and J by 7 bases. The V gene's germline CDR1 is SGHVS and CDR2 FNYEAQ. CDR3 protein: CASSPGTSGGGTQYF. In DNA, the CDR3 is TGTGCCAGCAGCCCCGGGACTAGCGGGGGGGGGACCCAGTACTTC.

This clone was observed once. The V and J genes are TRBV2 and TRBJ1-2; 7 bases agree with TRBD1. This CDR3 contains 15 residues. The trim removed 6 bases at V and 7 bases at J, leaving 14 bases unmatched. CDR1 is SNHLY, CDR2 FYNNEI, per germline. The CDR3 bases are TGTGCCAGCAGAAGGGACAGTACGGAGGTATTTGGCTACACCTTC. Residues: CASRRDSTEVFGYTF.

The CDR3 DNA is TGTGCCAGTACCACTACAGGGGATGGTACTGAAGCTTTCTTT. Translation gives CASTTTGDGTEAFF. V usage is TRBV19 and J usage is TRBJ1-1; 7 positions match TRBD1. After removal of 7 bases from V and 5 bases from J, the junction contained 10 bases not matched to a gene. CDR1 and CDR2 (germline): LNHDA, SQIVND (reference sequence). CDR3 size: 14 residues.

The V and J genes are TRBV6-5 and TRBJ1-5; 7 bases line up with TRBD1. The CDR3 runs 14 residues. Germline assignment: CDR1 MNHEY and CDR2 SVGAGI. Trimming removed 6 bases from V and 4 bases from J; junction bases left unmatched: 6. The CDR3 loop reads CASRRDSQNQPQHF. The CDR3 coding sequence is TGTGCCAGCAGACGGGACAGTCAAAATCAGCCCCAGCATTTT.

V usage is TRBV5-5 and J usage is TRBJ1-5; TRBD1 is a possible D gene (5 bases). The germline V gene has CDR1 SGHKS and CDR2 YYEKEE (reference sequence). Trimming pared 3 bases from V and 4 bases from J, leaving 14 bases between. The CDR3 consists of 15 residues. The CDR3 loop is CASSWASGRNQPQHF. The CDR3 DNA reads TGTGCCAGCAGCTGGGCCTCAGGGAGGAATCAGCCCCAGCATTTT.

The rearrangement links TRBV5-1 to TRBJ2-1; the D gene is possibly TRBD1 (6 bases). The CDR3 loop spans 15 amino acids. CDR1 is SGHRS and CDR2 is YFSETQ in the germline V gene. Deletions cut 1 base from V and 8 bases from J, with 16 bases between. The CDR3 protein is CASSLTFRGDDEQFF. The CDR3, as DNA: TGCGCCAGCAGCTTGACCTTCAGGGGCGACGATGAGCAGTTCTTC.

This clone was found once. V is TRBV12-5 and J is TRBJ2-7; the D is unclear. The CDR3 is 13 residues long. V was clipped by 2 bases and J by 3 bases, with 8 bases between them. CDR1 LGHNT and CDR2 FRNRAP come from the germline V gene. CDR3 amino acids: CASGLYSFYEQYF. CDR3 nucleotides: TGTGCTAGTGGTTTGTACAGTTTCTACGAGCAGTACTTC.

In DNA, the CDR3 is TGCGCCAGCAGCTTCCTTACCTCGGGCGAGCAGTACTTC. This encodes CASSFLTSGEQYF. The chain combines TRBV5-1 with TRBJ2-7; no clear D gene. The V end was cut by 2 bases, the J end by 6 bases, with 12 bases between. Germline V gene sequence: CDR1 SGHRS, CDR2 YFSETQ. CDR3 size: 13 residues.

V usage is TRBV6-5 and J usage is TRBJ1-2; D possibly corresponds to TRBD1 (5 bases). CDR1 and CDR2 from the germline V gene are MNHEY and SVGAGI. V was shortened by 6 bases and J by 3 bases, with 14 bases between the two germline ends. There are 14 residues in the CDR3. CDR3: CASRDSGTDYGYTF. DNA for the CDR3: TGTGCCAGCAGGGACTCCGGGACTGACTATGGCTACACCTTC.

The chain couples TRBV5-1 to TRBJ2-1, with TRBD2 matching over 11 bases. Germline V lookup: CDR1 SGHRS, CDR2 YFSETQ. J was trimmed by 5 bases and V by 3 bases; bases with no gene match: 4. This CDR3 is built from 15 residues. The DNA of the CDR3 is TGCGCCAGCAGCTGGGGACTAGCGGTCGACAATGAGCAGTTCTTC. Residues: CASSWGLAVDNEQFF.

As to this clone: One end of the junction varies from germline; a read error may be responsible. This same CDR3 is encoded by further DNA sequences in the sample. The chain is built from TRBV9 and TRBJ2-1; 9 bases line up with TRBD1. From germline, CDR1 is SGDLS and CDR2 YYNGEE. This CDR3 spans 15 amino acids. CDR3 loop: CASSVVGTGRNEQFF. The CDR3, as DNA: TGTGCCAGCAGTGTAGTCGGGACAGGGAGGAATGAGCAGTTCTTC.

The gene calls are TRBV6-5 and TRBJ1-2; 11 nucleotides agree with TRBD1. Germline lookup yields CDR1 MNHEY and CDR2 SVGAGI. J lost 8 bases, V lost 6 bases, and 11 bases had no gene match. The CDR3 length is 15 residues. The DNA for the CDR3 is TGTGCCAGCAGCAGGGGGACAGGGGGAAGTCGGGGCTACACCTTC. Translation gives CASSRGTGGSRGYTF.

The chain carries TRBV20-1 and TRBJ1-1; tentative D call: TRBD1 (5 bases). The germline gives CDR1 DFQATT, CDR2 SNEGSKA (reference sequence). V dropped 3 bases and J dropped 5 bases, with 7 bases sitting between them. The CDR3 has 11 amino acids. The CDR3 nucleotides are TGCAGTGCTAGCCAGGGTACTGAAGCTTTCTTT. It is translated as CSASQGTEAFF.

This clone was seen just once. This CDR3 is CASSVGAGQETQYF. The CDR3 DNA reads as TGTGCCAGCAGCGTAGGAGCGGGACAAGAGACCCAGTACTTC. The J gene is TRBJ2-5, the V gene TRBV9, with 7 bases lining up with TRBD2. Germline values: CDR1 SGDLS, CDR2 YYNGEE. This CDR3 is 14 amino acids long. Trimming removed 0 bases from V and 2 bases from J; junction bases left unmatched: 1. The full variable domain, with the rest looked up from reference TRBV9 and TRBJ2-5, is DSGVTQTPKHLITATGQRVTLRCSPRSGDLSVYWYQQSLDQGLQFLIQYYNGEERAKGNILERFSAQQFPDLHSELNLSSLELGDSALYFCASSVGAGQETQYFGPGTRLLVL.

The CDR3 loop is CASSIGLAGWSDTQYF. As DNA, the CDR3 is TGCGCCAGCAGCATAGGACTAGCGGGATGGTCAGATACGCAGTATTTT. The chain links TRBV5-1 to TRBJ2-3; 12 nucleotides line up with TRBD2. The germline gives CDR1 SGHRS, CDR2 YFSETQ. This CDR3 has 16 residues. Unmatched junction bases numbered 7, after V lost 4 bases and J lost 4 bases.

The chain links TRBV5-1 to TRBJ2-5; TRBD1 matches 9 bases. Germline loops: CDR1 SGHRS, CDR2 YFSETQ. The V and J ends lost 3 bases and 4 bases, in that order; junction bases with no gene match: 1. This CDR3 has 13 amino acids. CDR3 DNA: TGCGCCAGCAGCTCGGGACAGGGAGAGACCCAGTACTTC. Residues: CASSSGQGETQYF. The whole variable domain, remainder taken from reference TRBV5-1 and TRBJ2-5, is KAGVTQTPRYLIKTRGQQVTLSCSPISGHRSVSWYQQTPGQGLQFLFEYFSETQRNKGNFPGRFSGRQFSNSRSEMNVSTLELGDSALYLCASSSGQGETQYFGPGTRLLVL.

The chain carries TRBV7-6 and TRBJ2-1, with TRBD2 matching 7 bases. The length of the CDR3 is 16 residues. Trimming cost V 4 bases and J 3 bases; bases outside gene matches: 9. Germline V gene data show CDR1 as SGHVS and CDR2 as FNYEAQ. The CDR3 spells CASSSRGAGNYNEQFF. Here the CDR3 DNA reads TGTGCCAGCAGCTCCAGAGGAGCGGGAAACTACAATGAGCAGTTCTTC.

This clone was observed a handful of times. The chain has TRBV5-1 and TRBJ1-1, with TRBD1 identical over 9 bases. CDR3 size: 15 residues. Trimming removed 4 bases from V and 4 bases from J; junction bases left unmatched: 8. The V gene's germline CDR1 is SGHRS and CDR2 YFSETQ. The CDR3 sequence: CASSPEGQGSTEAFF. The CDR3, as DNA: TGCGCCAGCAGCCCCGAGGGACAGGGTTCCACTGAAGCTTTCTTT.

V gene TRBV27 combines with J gene TRBJ1-1; perhaps TRBD1 as D (5 bases). This CDR3 has 14 amino acids. V was pared by 5 bases and J by 7 bases, with 17 bases between. Per germline, CDR1 MNHEY and CDR2 SMNVEV (reference sequence). The CDR3 here is CASSRPGGTHEAFF. The CDR3 DNA reads TGTGCCAGCAGTCGCCCCGGCGGGACCCATGAAGCTTTCTTT.